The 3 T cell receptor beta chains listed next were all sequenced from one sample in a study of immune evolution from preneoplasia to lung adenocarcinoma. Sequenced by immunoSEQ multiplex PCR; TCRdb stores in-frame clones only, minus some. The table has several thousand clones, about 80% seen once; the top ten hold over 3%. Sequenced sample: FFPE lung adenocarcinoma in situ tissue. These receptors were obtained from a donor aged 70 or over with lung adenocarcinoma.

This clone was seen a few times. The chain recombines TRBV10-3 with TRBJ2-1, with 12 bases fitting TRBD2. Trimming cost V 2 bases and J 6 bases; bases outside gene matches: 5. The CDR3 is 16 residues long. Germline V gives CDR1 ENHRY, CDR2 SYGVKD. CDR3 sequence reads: CAISEIRTSGANEQFF. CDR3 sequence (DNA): TGTGCCATCAGTGAGATCAGGACTAGCGGGGCCAATGAGCAGTTCTTC.

Here the CDR3 DNA reads TGTGCCAGCAGTTACTCGGGCGGCTTCACAGATACGCAGTATTTT. Translated, it gives CASSYSGGFTDTQYF. The V gene is TRBV6-5, the J gene TRBJ2-3; D call uncertain. The CDR3 sequence is 15 residues long. Trimming cost V 0 bases and J 2 bases, with 9 bases left between them. Germline values: CDR1 MNHEY, CDR2 SVGAGI.

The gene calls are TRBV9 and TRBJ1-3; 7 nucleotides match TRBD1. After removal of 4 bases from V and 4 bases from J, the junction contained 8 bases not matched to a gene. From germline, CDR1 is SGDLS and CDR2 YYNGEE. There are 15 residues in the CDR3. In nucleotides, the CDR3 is TGTGCCAGCAGCCCCCGACAGGGTTCGGGAAACACCATATATTTT. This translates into CASSPRQGSGNTIYF.